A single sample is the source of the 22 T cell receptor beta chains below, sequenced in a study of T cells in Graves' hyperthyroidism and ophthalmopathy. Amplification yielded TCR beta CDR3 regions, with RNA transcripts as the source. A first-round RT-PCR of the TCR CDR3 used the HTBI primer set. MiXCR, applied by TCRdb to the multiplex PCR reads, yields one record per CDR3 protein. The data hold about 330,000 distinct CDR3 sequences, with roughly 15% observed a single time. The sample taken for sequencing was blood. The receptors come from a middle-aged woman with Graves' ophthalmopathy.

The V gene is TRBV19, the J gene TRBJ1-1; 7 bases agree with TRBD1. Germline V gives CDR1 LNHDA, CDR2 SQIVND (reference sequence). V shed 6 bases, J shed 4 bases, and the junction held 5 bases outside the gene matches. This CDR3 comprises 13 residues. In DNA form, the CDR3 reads TGTGCCAGTAGGATACAGGGGACCACTGAAGCTTTCTTT. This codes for CASRIQGTTEAFF.

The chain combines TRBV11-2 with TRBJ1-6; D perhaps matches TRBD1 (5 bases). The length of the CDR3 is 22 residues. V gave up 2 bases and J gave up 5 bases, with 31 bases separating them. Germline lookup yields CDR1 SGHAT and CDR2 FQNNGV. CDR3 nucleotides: TGTGCCAGCAGCTTATCTAATATCGTCGCGGTTTGGACAATGGAAAATAATTCACCCCTCCACTTT. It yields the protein CASSLSNIVAVWTMENNSPLHF.

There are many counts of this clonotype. CDR3 region: CASRVGRGSEAFF. The CDR3 region has the DNA TGTGCCAGCAGGGTCGGTCGGGGGAGTGAAGCTTTCTTT. The chain uses TRBV2 and TRBJ1-1; D is perhaps TRBD1 (5 bases). V was clipped by 6 bases and J by 7 bases, with 15 bases between them. From germline, CDR1 is SNHLY and CDR2 FYNNEI. The CDR3 has 13 amino acids.

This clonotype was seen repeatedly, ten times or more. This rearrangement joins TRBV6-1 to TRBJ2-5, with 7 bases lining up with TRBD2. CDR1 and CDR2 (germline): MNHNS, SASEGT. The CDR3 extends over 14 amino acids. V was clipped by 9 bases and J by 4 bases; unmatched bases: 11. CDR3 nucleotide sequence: TGTGCCAGTTACGCTAGCGGCGGCGGAGAGACCCAGTACTTC. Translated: CASYASGGGETQYF.

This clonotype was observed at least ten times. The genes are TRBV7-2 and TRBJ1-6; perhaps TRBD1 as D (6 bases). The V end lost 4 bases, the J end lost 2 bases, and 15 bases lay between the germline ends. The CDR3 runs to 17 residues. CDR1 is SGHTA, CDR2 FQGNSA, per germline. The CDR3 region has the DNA TGTGCCAGCAGCTACGAGGGGGGATCCACCTATAATTCACCCCTCCACTTT. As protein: CASSYEGGSTYNSPLHF.

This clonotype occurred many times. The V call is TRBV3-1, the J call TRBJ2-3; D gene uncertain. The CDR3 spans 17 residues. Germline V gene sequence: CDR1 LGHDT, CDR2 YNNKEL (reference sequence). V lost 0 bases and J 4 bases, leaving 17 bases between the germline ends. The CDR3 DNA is TGTGCCAGCAGCCAAGATGACTGGCTCGCCTCTTCAGATACGCAGTATTTT. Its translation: CASSQDDWLASSDTQYF.

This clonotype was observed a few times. CDR3 loop: CASSLGPGAQYF. The CDR3 region has the DNA TGTGCCAGCAGCTTGGGGCCGGGGGCCCAGTACTTC. The chain combines TRBV11-3 with TRBJ2-5; D possibly corresponds to TRBD2 (6 bases). Germline V lookup: CDR1 SGHNT, CDR2 YENEEA. Trimming took 3 bases from V and 9 from J, leaving 11 bases between them. This CDR3 spans 12 amino acids.

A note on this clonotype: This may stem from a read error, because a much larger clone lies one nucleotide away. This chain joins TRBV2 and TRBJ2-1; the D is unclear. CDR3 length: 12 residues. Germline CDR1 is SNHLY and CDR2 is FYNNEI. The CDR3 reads CASPKSSDEQSF. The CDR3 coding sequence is TGTGCCAGCCCGAAGTCATCGGATGAGCAGTCCTTC.

This CDR3 reads CASGQGGNYGYTF. CDR3 nucleotides: TGTGCCAGTGGACAGGGGGGGAACTATGGCTACACCTTC. V usage is TRBV19 and J usage is TRBJ1-2; TRBD1 aligns across 10 bases. CDR3 length: 13 residues. V lost 8 bases to trimming and J lost 2 bases; unmatched junction nucleotides: 2. Germline-derived CDR1 and CDR2 are LNHDA and SQIVND (reference sequence). Based on the CDR3 plus reference TRBV19 and TRBJ1-2, the full variable domain is DGGITQSPKYLFRKEGQNVTLSCEQNLNHDAMYWYRQDPGQGLRLIYYSQIVNDFQKGDIAEGYSVSREKKESFPLTVTSAQKNPTAFYLCASGQGGNYGYTFGSGTRLTVV.

The CDR3 DNA sequence: TGCAGTGCTTTTGTCTCAGGGACGGTGACTGAAGCTTTCTTT. As protein: CSAFVSGTVTEAFF. V and J are TRBV20-1 and TRBJ1-1; D possibly corresponds to TRBD1 (5 bases). This CDR3 contains 14 residues. V dropped 5 bases and J dropped 5 bases, with 18 bases sitting between them. The germline CDR1 and CDR2 sequences are DFQATT and SNEGSKA (reference sequence).

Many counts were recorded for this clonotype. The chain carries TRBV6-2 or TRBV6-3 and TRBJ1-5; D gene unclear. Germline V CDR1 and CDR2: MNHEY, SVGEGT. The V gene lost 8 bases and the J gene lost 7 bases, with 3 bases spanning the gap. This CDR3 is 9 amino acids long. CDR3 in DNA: TGTGCCAGCCAACAGCCCCAGCATTTT. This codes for CASQQPQHF.

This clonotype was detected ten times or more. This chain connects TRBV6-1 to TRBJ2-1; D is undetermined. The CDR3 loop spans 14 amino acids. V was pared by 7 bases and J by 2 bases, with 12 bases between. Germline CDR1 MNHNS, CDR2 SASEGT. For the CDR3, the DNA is TGTGCCAGCAAACGAGATGGCGCCTACAATGAGCAGTTCTTC. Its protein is CASKRDGAYNEQFF.

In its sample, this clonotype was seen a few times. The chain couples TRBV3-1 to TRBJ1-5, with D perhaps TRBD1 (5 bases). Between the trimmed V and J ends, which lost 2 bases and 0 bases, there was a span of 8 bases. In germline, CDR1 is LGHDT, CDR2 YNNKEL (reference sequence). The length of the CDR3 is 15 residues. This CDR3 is CASSQWGDSNQPQHF. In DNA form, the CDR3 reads TGTGCCAGCAGCCAATGGGGGGATAGCAATCAGCCCCAGCATTTT.

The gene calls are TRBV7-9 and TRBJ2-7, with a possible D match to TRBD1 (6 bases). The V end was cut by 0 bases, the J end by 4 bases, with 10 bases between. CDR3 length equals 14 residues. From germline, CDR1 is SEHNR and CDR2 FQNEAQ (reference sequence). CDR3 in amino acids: CASSLAVRGYEQYF. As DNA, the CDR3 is TGTGCCAGCAGCTTAGCGGTCAGGGGTTACGAGCAGTACTTC.

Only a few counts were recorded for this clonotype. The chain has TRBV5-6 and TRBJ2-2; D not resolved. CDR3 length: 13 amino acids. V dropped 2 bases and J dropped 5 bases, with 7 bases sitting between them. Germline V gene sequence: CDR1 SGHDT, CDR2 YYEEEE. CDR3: CASSFFWTGELFF. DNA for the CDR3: TGTGCCAGCAGCTTTTTCTGGACCGGGGAGCTGTTTTTT.

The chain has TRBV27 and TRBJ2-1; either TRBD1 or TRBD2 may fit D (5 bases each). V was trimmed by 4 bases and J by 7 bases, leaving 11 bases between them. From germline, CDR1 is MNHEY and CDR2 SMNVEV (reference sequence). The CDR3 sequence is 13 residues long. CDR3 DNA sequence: TGTGCCAGCAGTTGGGGACGAACGAATGAGCAGTTCTTC. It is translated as CASSWGRTNEQFF.

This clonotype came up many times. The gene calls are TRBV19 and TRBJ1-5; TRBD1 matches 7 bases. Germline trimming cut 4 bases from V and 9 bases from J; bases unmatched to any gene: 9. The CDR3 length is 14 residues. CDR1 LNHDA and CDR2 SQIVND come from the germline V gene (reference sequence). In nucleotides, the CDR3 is TGTGCCAGTAGTACAACAGGGGCGAGTGGGCCCCAGCATTTT. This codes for CASSTTGASGPQHF.

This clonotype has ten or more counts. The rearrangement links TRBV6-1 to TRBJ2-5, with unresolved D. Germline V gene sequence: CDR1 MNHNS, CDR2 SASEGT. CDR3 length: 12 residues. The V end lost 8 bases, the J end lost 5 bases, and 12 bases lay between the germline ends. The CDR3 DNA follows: TGTGCCAGCGGTATTGGATGGGAGACCCAGTACTTC. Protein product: CASGIGWETQYF.

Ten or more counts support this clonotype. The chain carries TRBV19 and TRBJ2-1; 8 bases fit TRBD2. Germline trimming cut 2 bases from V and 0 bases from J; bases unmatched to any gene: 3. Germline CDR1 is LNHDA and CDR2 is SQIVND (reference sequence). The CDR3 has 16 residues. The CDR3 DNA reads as TGTGCCAGTAGTATAACGGGGGGGAGCTCCTACAATGAGCAGTTCTTC. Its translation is CASSITGGSSYNEQFF.

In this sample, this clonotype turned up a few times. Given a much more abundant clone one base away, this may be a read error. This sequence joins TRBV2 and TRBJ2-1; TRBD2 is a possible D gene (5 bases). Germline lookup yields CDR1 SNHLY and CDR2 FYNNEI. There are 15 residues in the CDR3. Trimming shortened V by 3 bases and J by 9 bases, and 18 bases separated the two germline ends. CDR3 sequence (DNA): TGTGCCAGCAGTGATCCTAGCCTAGCTCTAAGTGAGCAGTTCTTC. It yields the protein CASSDPSLALSEQFF.

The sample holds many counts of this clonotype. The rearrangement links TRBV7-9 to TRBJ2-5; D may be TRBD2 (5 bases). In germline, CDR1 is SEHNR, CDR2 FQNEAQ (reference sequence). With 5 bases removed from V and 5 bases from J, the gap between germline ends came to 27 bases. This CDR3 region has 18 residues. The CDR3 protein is CASSPRRASSLGRETQYF. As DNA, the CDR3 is TGTGCCAGCAGCCCCCGACGGGCTAGCAGTCTTGGCCGGGAGACCCAGTACTTC.

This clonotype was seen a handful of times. CDR3 protein: CASSPGTSGSREQFF. The CDR3 nucleotides read TGTGCCAGCAGTCCCGGGACTAGCGGGAGTAGAGAGCAGTTCTTC. V gene TRBV6-1 combines with J gene TRBJ2-1; 14 nucleotides match TRBD2. The CDR3 spans 15 residues. The germline V gene has CDR1 MNHNS and CDR2 SASEGT. V dropped 5 bases and J dropped 10; count of bases not matched to a gene: 7.